The clone carrying this TCR beta chain has a handful of counts. This sample is part of a study of T cells in localized non-small cell lung cancer. Sequenced by immunoSEQ multiplex PCR; TCRdb stores in-frame clones only, minus some. This sample has about 2,800 clones; approximately 21% occur once, and the top ten carry less than 25%. The sequence was obtained from a male donor aged 60 or older with stage II squamous cell lung carcinoma. This material consisted of lung tumor tissue, taken before any cancer treatment.

The CDR3: CAISEDFVRGPDTQYF. Here the CDR3 DNA reads TGTGCCATCAGTGAGGATTTTGTTCGGGGACCAGATACGCAGTATTTT. This rearrangement joins TRBV10-3 to TRBJ2-3; D may correspond to TRBD1 or TRBD2 (5 bases each). The germline V gene has CDR1 ENHRY and CDR2 SYGVKD. Trimming took 2 bases from V and 4 from J, leaving 16 bases between them. The CDR3 is 16 amino acids.